This T cell receptor (beta chain) was found in a study of blood T cell repertoires in COVID-19. Study-level background: From T cells, B-cell-depleted T cells, or PBMCs came the material, which was cDNA or gDNA.

V was trimmed by 4 bases and J by 2 bases, leaving 10 bases between them. The CDR3 covers 14 residues. Germline V gene lookup returns CDR1 SGHTA and CDR2 FQGNSA. In the original processing: Amplified reference gene primers provided the basis for estimating nucleated cell counts. The table came from immunoSEQ multiplex PCR; TCRdb's copy has only in-frame clones and leaves some out. V and J calls and clone size come straight from that table; D and trimming were deduced from the DNA. The data hold about 100,000 clones, with 87% observed a single time. The chain carries TRBV7-2 and TRBJ2-3; D not certain. Sequencing used peripheral blood. The sequence was obtained from a man aged 25-40 years in a cohort sampled during active COVID-19. This CDR3 is CASSSGPITDTQYF. CDR3 DNA: TGTGCCAGCAGCTCAGGCCCTATCACAGATACGCAGTATTTT.